One and the same sample provided the 27 T cell receptor beta chains below, sequenced in a study of CD8 T cells in Susac syndrome (dated by TCRdb to the late 2010s). The library came from the immunoSEQ multiplex PCR assay. RNA was extracted using the RNeasy kit, and about 0.45 to 1 microgram was reverse transcribed with random hexamers. TCRdb reworked the public reads: Q25 trimming with fastp, MiXCR clone assembly, productive beta chains retained. Rows merge per CDR3 protein into single entries with the most common DNA and genes. Within this sample are 190,000 or so distinct CDR3 sequences, with over 90% of them counted one time only. The ten largest make up approximately 0.082% of the sample. The sequencing input was CD4+ T cells from PBMCs. The receptors derive from a human donor with multiple sclerosis.

The J gene is TRBJ2-4, the V gene TRBV20-1, with unresolved D. The germline V gene has CDR1 DFQATT and CDR2 SNEGSKA (reference sequence). This CDR3 has 14 amino acids. Trimming cost V 1 base and J 0 bases, with 7 bases left between them. This CDR3 reads CSARAGLAKNIQYF. The CDR3 DNA reads as TGCAGTGCTAGAGCGGGCCTAGCCAAAAACATTCAGTACTTC.

The chain has TRBV7-8 and TRBJ2-5; D is perhaps TRBD1 or TRBD2 (6 bases each). The CDR3 sequence is 14 residues long. V gave up 3 bases and J gave up 5 bases, with 13 bases separating them. Per the germline V gene, CDR1 is SGHVS and CDR2 is FQNEAQ. The CDR3 reads CASSLNRAGETQYF. The CDR3 DNA reads TGTGCCAGCAGCTTGAACAGGGCGGGGGAGACCCAGTACTTC.

The chain has TRBV5-1 and TRBJ1-1; 9 bases align to TRBD1. The V gene's germline CDR1 is SGHRS and CDR2 YFSETQ. V trimming: 2 bases; J trimming: 7 bases; junction bases outside the gene matches: 9. The CDR3 has 15 amino acids. The CDR3 DNA reads TGCGCCAGCAGCTTCGGGACAGGGCAAATTAATGAAGCTTTCTTT. It encodes CASSFGTGQINEAFF.

The V and J genes are TRBV27 and TRBJ2-1; D call uncertain. CDR1 and CDR2 (germline): MNHEY, SMNVEV (reference sequence). The CDR3 length is 13 residues. Trimming cost V 7 bases and J 3 bases, with 10 bases left between them. Written as DNA, the CDR3 is TGTGCCAGCAATGGTCCCCTCTACAATGAGCAGTTCTTC. It yields the protein CASNGPLYNEQFF.

The gene calls are TRBV2 and TRBJ1-6; 7 nucleotides align to TRBD1. Germline V gene lookup returns CDR1 SNHLY and CDR2 FYNNEI. V was pared by 6 bases and J by 8 bases, with 4 bases of the junction left unmatched. The CDR3 contains 13 residues. CDR3 DNA sequence: TGTGCCAGCAGGACAGGGCGAGATTCACCCCTCCACTTT. Protein product: CASRTGRDSPLHF.

The chain recombines TRBV20-1 with TRBJ2-3, with D perhaps TRBD1 (5 bases). Deletions cut 3 bases from V and 2 bases from J, with 12 bases between. The V gene's germline CDR1 is DFQATT and CDR2 SNEGSKA (reference sequence). The length of the CDR3 is 14 residues. This CDR3 is CSARGQGATDTQYF. CDR3 nucleotides: TGCAGTGCTAGGGGGCAGGGTGCCACAGATACGCAGTATTTT.

The rearrangement links TRBV15 to TRBJ1-2; D may be TRBD1 (6 bases). This CDR3 is built from 17 residues. Trimming pared 5 bases from V and 2 bases from J, leaving 21 bases between. Germline lookup yields CDR1 LNHNV and CDR2 YYDKDF (reference sequence). The CDR3 region has the DNA TGTGCCACCAGCGGAAAGGATTGGGGGCCACGAAACTATGGCTACACCTTC. Protein product: CATSGKDWGPRNYGYTF. Looking up the rest from reference TRBV15 and TRBJ1-2 gives the full variable domain: DAMVIQNPRYQVTQFGKPVTLSCSQTLNHNVMYWYQQKSSQAPKLLFHYYDKDFNNEADTPDNFQSRRPNTSFCFLDIRSPGLGDTAMYLCATSGKDWGPRNYGYTFGSGTRLTVV.

V and J are TRBV20-1 and TRBJ1-2; D remains ambiguous. Germline V lookup: CDR1 DFQATT, CDR2 SNEGSKA (reference sequence). The V gene lost 3 bases and the J gene lost 8 bases, with 10 bases spanning the gap. The CDR3 loop spans 11 amino acids. CDR3 sequence: CSASAVPGYTF. In DNA form, the CDR3 reads TGCAGTGCTAGCGCTGTGCCCGGCTACACCTTC.

The chain has TRBV20-1 and TRBJ1-2; D is possibly TRBD1 (5 bases). Per germline, CDR1 DFQATT and CDR2 SNEGSKA (reference sequence). This CDR3 has 14 residues. Between the trimmed V and J ends, which lost 1 base and 4 bases, there was a span of 13 bases. The CDR3 sequence: CSARGGGTSYGYTF. The CDR3 DNA reads TGCAGTGCTAGAGGGGGTGGGACCTCCTATGGCTACACCTTC.

The rearrangement links TRBV15 to TRBJ1-4, with D uncertain. This CDR3 has 13 residues. Germline lookup yields CDR1 LNHNV and CDR2 YYDKDF (reference sequence). Trimming removed 6 bases at V and 3 bases at J, with 8 bases between. CDR3 residues: CATSFGPNEKLFF. CDR3 coding DNA: TGTGCCACCAGTTTTGGGCCTAATGAAAAACTGTTTTTT.

The rearrangement links TRBV30 to TRBJ2-3; no reliable D call. Trimming pared 2 bases from V and 2 bases from J, leaving 8 bases between. Germline assignment: CDR1 GTSNPN and CDR2 SVGIG (reference sequence). The CDR3 is made up of 13 amino acids. The CDR3 region has the DNA TGTGCCTGGAGTTTGGGCGACACAGATACGCAGTATTTT. Protein sequence: CAWSLGDTDTQYF.

This chain links TRBV11-2 with TRBJ2-4; D is possibly TRBD1 or TRBD2 (5 bases each). The CDR3 is made up of 15 amino acids. CDR1 and CDR2 (germline): SGHAT, FQNNGV. The V gene lost 7 bases and the J gene lost 3 bases, with 16 bases spanning the gap. CDR3 nucleotide sequence: TGTGCCAGCACCCAACTGGGGGAGAACAAAAACATTCAGTACTTC. It translates to CASTQLGENKNIQYF.

This chain links TRBV20-1 with TRBJ2-1; weak D call: TRBD1 (6 bases). The germline gives CDR1 DFQATT, CDR2 SNEGSKA (reference sequence). Trimming took 5 bases from V and 2 from J, leaving 10 bases between them. The CDR3 runs 13 residues. The CDR3 loop is CSAARDTYNEQFF. The CDR3 region has the DNA TGCAGTGCTGCCCGGGACACCTACAATGAGCAGTTCTTC.

V is TRBV7-9 and J is TRBJ1-2; D call uncertain. V was shortened by 3 bases and J by 0 bases, with 8 bases between the two germline ends. Germline V CDR1 and CDR2: SEHNR, FQNEAQ (reference sequence). The CDR3 has 14 residues. In nucleotides, the CDR3 is TGTGCCAGCAGCTTGTCCAGGACTAACTATGGCTACACCTTC. This codes for CASSLSRTNYGYTF.

This chain links TRBV20-1 with TRBJ2-7; TRBD1 is a possible D gene (5 bases). There are 15 residues in the CDR3. V was trimmed by 0 bases and J by 1 base, leaving 13 bases between them. Germline V gene sequence: CDR1 DFQATT, CDR2 SNEGSKA (reference sequence). As DNA, the CDR3 is TGCAGTGCTAGAGATAGGGCAAGGGGTTCCTACGAGCAGTACTTC. Amino acids: CSARDRARGSYEQYF.

The chain has TRBV30 and TRBJ2-1, with unresolved D. The CDR3 has 11 residues. Per the germline V gene, CDR1 is GTSNPN and CDR2 is SVGIG (reference sequence). The ends were cut back, 4 bases at V and 2 bases at J, with 3 bases in the middle. The CDR3 loop reads CAWTAYNEQFF. The CDR3 DNA reads as TGTGCCTGGACCGCCTACAATGAGCAGTTCTTC. The full variable domain, its missing parts supplied by reference TRBV30 and TRBJ2-1, is SQTIHQWPATLVQPVGSPLSLECTVEGTSNPNLYWYRQAAGRGLQLLFYSVGIGQISSEVPQNLSASRPQDRQFILSSKKLLLSDSGFYLCAWTAYNEQFFGPGTRLTVL.

This CDR3 is CASSRTVGTQYF. CDR3 nucleotides: TGTGCCAGCAGTCGGACCGTAGGGACCCAGTACTTC. The chain combines TRBV3-1 with TRBJ2-5; D is uncertain. The CDR3 covers 12 residues. The V and J ends lost 6 bases and 7 bases respectively, with 12 bases between them. Per germline, CDR1 LGHDT and CDR2 YNNKEL (reference sequence).

V usage is TRBV6-2 or TRBV6-3 and J usage is TRBJ1-6; D uncertain. CDR1 and CDR2 (germline): MNHEY, SVGEGT. The CDR3 extends over 12 amino acids. Trimming stripped 5 bases from V and 12 bases from J, with 11 bases between. The DNA for the CDR3 is TGTGCCAGCAGTCTCGACTTGGGACCCCTCCACTTT. Amino acids: CASSLDLGPLHF.

The chain's CDR3 is CASSSNRGTEAFF. The CDR3 region has the DNA TGTGCCAGCAGCTCAAACAGGGGAACTGAAGCTTTCTTT. J is TRBJ1-1 and V is TRBV3-1; 7 bases agree with TRBD1. Trimming removed 5 bases from V and 5 bases from J; junction bases left unmatched: 5. The CDR3 has 13 amino acids. Germline CDR1 is LGHDT and CDR2 is YNNKEL (reference sequence).

The CDR3 DNA reads TGCAGTGCTAGCACAGGGATAAAGACCCAGTACTTC. Translation gives CSASTGIKTQYF. The V and J genes are TRBV20-1 and TRBJ2-5; D perhaps matches TRBD1 (6 bases). V lost 3 bases and J lost 6, with 11 bases in between. This CDR3 is 12 amino acids long. Looked up from germline, CDR1 is DFQATT and CDR2 is SNEGSKA (reference sequence).

This clonotype was seen more than once but under ten times. CDR3 DNA: TGTGCCAGCAGCTTGGCCCGGGGCAATGAGCAGTTCTTC. It yields the protein CASSLARGNEQFF. The chain uses TRBV5-6 and TRBJ2-1, with D possibly matching TRBD2 (5 bases). The CDR3 extends over 13 amino acids. Germline values: CDR1 SGHDT, CDR2 YYEEEE. V was cut by 0 bases and J by 6 bases, with 7 bases left in between. Based on the CDR3 plus reference TRBV5-6 and TRBJ2-1, the full variable domain is DAGVTQSPTHLIKTRGQQVTLRCSPKSGHDTVSWYQQALGQGPQFIFQYYEEEERQRGNFPDRFSGHQFPNYSSELNVNALLLGDSALYLCASSLARGNEQFFGPGTRLTVL.

CDR3: CSASLGRADTQYF. Here the CDR3 DNA reads TGCAGTGCCAGCCTCGGGCGGGCAGATACGCAGTATTTT. The chain uses TRBV20-1 and TRBJ2-3; possible D gene TRBD2, 5 bases. Looked up from germline, CDR1 is DFQATT and CDR2 is SNEGSKA (reference sequence). The CDR3 contains 13 residues. The ends were cut back, 6 bases at V and 4 bases at J, with 14 bases in the middle.

This rearrangement joins TRBV23-1 to TRBJ2-5; maybe TRBD2 (6 bases). TRBV23-1 is assigned to the ORF class and has an uncertain function. V was clipped by 4 bases and J by 0 bases, with 9 bases between them. This CDR3 is built from 14 residues. The CDR3 sequence is CASSPRGYQETQYF. In DNA, the CDR3 is TGCGCCAGCAGTCCCCGGGGGTACCAAGAGACCCAGTACTTC.

This chain connects TRBV30 to TRBJ2-2; TRBD2 aligns across 7 bases. The CDR3 extends over 15 amino acids. The trim removed 1 base at V and 5 bases at J, leaving 7 bases unmatched. Germline V CDR1 and CDR2: GTSNPN, SVGIG (reference sequence). CDR3 DNA: TGTGCCTGGAGTGGGGTAGCGGGTGAGACCGGGGAGCTGTTTTTT. It encodes CAWSGVAGETGELFF.

This sequence joins TRBV6-5 and TRBJ1-2; perhaps TRBD1 as D (6 bases). V shed 7 bases and J shed 4 bases, with 10 bases lying between them. The V gene's germline CDR1 is MNHEY and CDR2 SVGAGI. This CDR3 comprises 12 residues. CDR3 DNA: TGTGCCAGCACCGACAGGTTCTATGGCTACACCTTC. Encoded protein: CASTDRFYGYTF.

The chain employs TRBV19 and TRBJ1-5, with D tentatively TRBD1 (6 bases). Trimming took off 8 bases at V and 10 bases at J, with 15 bases between the two ends. Germline V lookup: CDR1 LNHDA, CDR2 SQIVND (reference sequence). The CDR3 consists of 12 residues. This chain's CDR3 is CASSAGESPQHF. DNA for the CDR3: TGTGCCAGTTCGGCAGGGGAAAGCCCCCAGCATTTT.

The V and J genes are TRBV15 and TRBJ2-1, with 12 nucleotides matching TRBD1. The CDR3 totals 14 residues. CDR1 LNHNV and CDR2 YYDKDF come from the germline V gene (reference sequence). V trimming: 8 bases; J trimming: 9 bases; junction bases outside the gene matches: 8. The CDR3 DNA reads TGTGCCACCTCCACCGGGACAGGGGGCTTTGAGCAGTTCTTC. Encoded protein: CATSTGTGGFEQFF.